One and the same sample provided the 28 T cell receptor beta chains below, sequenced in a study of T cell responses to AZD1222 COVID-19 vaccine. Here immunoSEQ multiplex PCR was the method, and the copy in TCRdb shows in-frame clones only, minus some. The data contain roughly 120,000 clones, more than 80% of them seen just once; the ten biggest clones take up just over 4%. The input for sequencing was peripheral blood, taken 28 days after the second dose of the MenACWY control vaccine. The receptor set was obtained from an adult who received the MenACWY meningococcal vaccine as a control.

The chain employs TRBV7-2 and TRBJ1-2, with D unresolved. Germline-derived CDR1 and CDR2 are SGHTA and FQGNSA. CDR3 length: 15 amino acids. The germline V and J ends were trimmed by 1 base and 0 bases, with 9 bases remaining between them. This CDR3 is CASSLDVSANYGYTF. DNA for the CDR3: TGTGCCAGCAGCTTAGATGTTAGCGCTAACTATGGCTACACCTTC.

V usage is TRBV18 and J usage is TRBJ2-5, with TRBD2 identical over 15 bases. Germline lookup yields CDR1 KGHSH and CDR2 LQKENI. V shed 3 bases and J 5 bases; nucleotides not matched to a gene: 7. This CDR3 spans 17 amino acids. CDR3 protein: CASSPGTSGGPAETQYF. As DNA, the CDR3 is TGTGCCAGCTCACCCGGGACTAGCGGGGGGCCCGCGGAGACCCAGTACTTC. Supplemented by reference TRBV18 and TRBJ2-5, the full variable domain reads NAGVMQNPRHLVRRRGQEARLRCSPMKGHSHVYWYRQLPEEGLKFMVYLQKENIIDESGMPKERFSAEFPKEGPSILRIQQVVRGDSAAYFCASSPGTSGGPAETQYFGPGTRLLVL.

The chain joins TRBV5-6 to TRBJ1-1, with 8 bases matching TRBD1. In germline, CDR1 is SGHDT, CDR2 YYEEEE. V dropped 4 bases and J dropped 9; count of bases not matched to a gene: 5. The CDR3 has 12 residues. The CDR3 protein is CASSLDREKAFF. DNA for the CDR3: TGTGCCAGCAGCCTGGACAGGGAAAAAGCTTTCTTT.

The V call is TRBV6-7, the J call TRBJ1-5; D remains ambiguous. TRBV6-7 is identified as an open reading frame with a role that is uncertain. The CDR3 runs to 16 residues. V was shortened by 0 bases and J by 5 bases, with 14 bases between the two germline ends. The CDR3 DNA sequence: TGTGCCAGCAGTTACTCGATCTATGGACCTCATCAGCCCCAGCATTTT. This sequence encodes CASSYSIYGPHQPQHF.

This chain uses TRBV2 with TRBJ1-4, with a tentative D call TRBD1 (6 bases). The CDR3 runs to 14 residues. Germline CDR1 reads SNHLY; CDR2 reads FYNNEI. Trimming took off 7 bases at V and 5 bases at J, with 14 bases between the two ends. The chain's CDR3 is CASMRTETNEKLFF. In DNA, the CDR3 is TGTGCCAGCATGAGGACAGAGACGAATGAAAAACTGTTTTTT.

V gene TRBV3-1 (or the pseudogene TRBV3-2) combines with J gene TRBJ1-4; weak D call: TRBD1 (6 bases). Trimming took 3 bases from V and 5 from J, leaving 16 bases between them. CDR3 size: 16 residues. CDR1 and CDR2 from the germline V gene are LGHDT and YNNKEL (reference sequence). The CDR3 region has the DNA TGTGCCAGCAGCCAGAGAACAGGGAATCTGAATGAAAAACTGTTTTTT. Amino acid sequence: CASSQRTGNLNEKLFF.

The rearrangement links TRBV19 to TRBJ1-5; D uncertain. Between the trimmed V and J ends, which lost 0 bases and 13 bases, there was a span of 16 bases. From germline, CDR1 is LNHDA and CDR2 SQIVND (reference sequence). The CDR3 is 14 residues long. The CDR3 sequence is CASSIDNLGRSQHF. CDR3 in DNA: TGTGCCAGTAGTATAGATAATCTGGGCCGGTCTCAGCATTTT.

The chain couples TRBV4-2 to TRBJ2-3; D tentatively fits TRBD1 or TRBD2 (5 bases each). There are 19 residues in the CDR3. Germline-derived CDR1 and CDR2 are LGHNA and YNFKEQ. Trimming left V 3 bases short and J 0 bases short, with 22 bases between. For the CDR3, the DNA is TGTGCCAGCAGCCAGGGTACCAACTGGGGACGGTCTAGCACAGATACGCAGTATTTT. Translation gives CASSQGTNWGRSSTDTQYF.

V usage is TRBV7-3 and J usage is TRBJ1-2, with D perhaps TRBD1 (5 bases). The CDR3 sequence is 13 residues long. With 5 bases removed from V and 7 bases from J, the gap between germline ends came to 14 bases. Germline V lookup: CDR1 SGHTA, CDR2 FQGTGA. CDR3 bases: TGTGCCAGCAGCCCCTGGTCAGGGAGTGGCTACACCTTC. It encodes CASSPWSGSGYTF.

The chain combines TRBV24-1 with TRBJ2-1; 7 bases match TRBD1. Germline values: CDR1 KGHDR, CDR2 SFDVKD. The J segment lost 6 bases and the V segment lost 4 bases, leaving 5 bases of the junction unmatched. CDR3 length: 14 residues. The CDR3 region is CATSETGPANEQFF. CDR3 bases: TGTGCCACCAGTGAGACAGGGCCGGCCAATGAGCAGTTCTTC.

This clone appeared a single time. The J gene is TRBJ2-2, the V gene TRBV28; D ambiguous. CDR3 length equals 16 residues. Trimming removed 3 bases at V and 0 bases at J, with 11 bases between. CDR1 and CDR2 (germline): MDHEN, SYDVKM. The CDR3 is CASSFPWRSNTGELFF. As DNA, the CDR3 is TGTGCCAGCAGTTTCCCCTGGAGATCGAACACCGGGGAGCTGTTTTTT.

CDR3: CASSVQGSGANVLTF. The CDR3 region has the DNA TGTGCCAGCAGCGTTCAGGGTTCTGGGGCCAACGTCCTGACTTTC. The chain combines TRBV9 with TRBJ2-6, with a tentative D call TRBD1 (5 bases). Deletions cut 2 bases from V and 1 base from J, with 7 bases between. This CDR3 contains 15 residues. Germline values: CDR1 SGDLS, CDR2 YYNGEE.

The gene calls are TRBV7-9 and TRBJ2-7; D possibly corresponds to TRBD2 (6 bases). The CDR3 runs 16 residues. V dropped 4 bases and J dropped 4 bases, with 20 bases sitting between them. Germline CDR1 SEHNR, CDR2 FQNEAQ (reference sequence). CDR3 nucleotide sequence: TGTGCCAGCAGCTCTATCTCGGGACTCACGGGATACGAGCAGTACTTC. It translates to CASSSISGLTGYEQYF.

The CDR3 region has the DNA TGCAGCGTTGAAGATCCGGGCAGGGGCGACTACACCTTC. Protein sequence: CSVEDPGRGDYTF. The gene calls are TRBV29-1 and TRBJ1-2; the D gene is possibly TRBD1 (6 bases). Trimming cost V 0 bases and J 10 bases, with 15 bases left between them. Germline V lookup: CDR1 SQVTM, CDR2 ANQGSEA. The CDR3 extends over 13 amino acids. Full variable domain (missing parts from reference TRBV29-1 and TRBJ1-2): SAVISQKPSRDICQRGTSLTIQCQVDSQVTMMFWYRQQPGQSLTLIATANQGSEATYESGFVIDKFPISRPNLTFSTLTVSNMSPEDSSIYLCSVEDPGRGDYTFGSGTRLTVV.

Here the CDR3 DNA reads TGTGCCAGCTCACCATTTAGTACAACTAATGAAAAACTGTTTTTT. It specifies CASSPFSTTNEKLFF. The rearrangement joins TRBV18 to TRBJ1-4; D is uncertain. Germline CDR1 and CDR2: KGHSH and LQKENI. The CDR3 sequence is 15 residues long. V gave up 2 bases and J gave up 0 bases, with 7 bases separating them. Supplemented by reference TRBV18 and TRBJ1-4, the full variable domain reads NAGVMQNPRHLVRRRGQEARLRCSPMKGHSHVYWYRQLPEEGLKFMVYLQKENIIDESGMPKERFSAEFPKEGPSILRIQQVVRGDSAAYFCASSPFSTTNEKLFFGSGTQLSVL.

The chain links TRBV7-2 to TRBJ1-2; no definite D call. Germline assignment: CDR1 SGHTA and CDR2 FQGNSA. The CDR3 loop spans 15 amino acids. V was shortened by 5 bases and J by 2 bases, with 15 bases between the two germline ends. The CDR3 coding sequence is TGTGCCAGCAGCCCGGAGTGGGAAAAGAACTATGGCTACACCTTC. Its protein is CASSPEWEKNYGYTF.

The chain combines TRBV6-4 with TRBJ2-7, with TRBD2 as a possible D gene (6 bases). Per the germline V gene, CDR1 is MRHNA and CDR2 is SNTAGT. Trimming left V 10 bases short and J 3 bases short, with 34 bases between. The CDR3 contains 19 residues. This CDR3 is CATPLSNTGLPRPNYEQYV. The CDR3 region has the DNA TGTGCCACCCCACTTAGTAACACGGGACTCCCCAGACCGAACTACGAGCAGTACGTC.

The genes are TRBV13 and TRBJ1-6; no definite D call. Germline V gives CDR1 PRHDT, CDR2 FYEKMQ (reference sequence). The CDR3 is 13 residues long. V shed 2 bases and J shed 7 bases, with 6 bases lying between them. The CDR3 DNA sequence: TGTGCCAGCAGCTTATCGGCAAATTCACCCCTCCACTTT. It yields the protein CASSLSANSPLHF.

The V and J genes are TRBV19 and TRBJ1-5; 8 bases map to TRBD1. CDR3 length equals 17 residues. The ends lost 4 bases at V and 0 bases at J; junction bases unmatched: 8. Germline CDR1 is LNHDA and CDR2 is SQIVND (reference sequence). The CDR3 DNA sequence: TGTGCCAGTAGTACCAGGTGGCAGGGGGCTAGCAATCAGCCCCAGCATTTT. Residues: CASSTRWQGASNQPQHF.

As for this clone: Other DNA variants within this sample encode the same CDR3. This CDR3 reads CASSPRGPDTQYF. The CDR3 nucleotides are TGTGCCAGCAGCCCTAGGGGGCCAGATACGCAGTATTTT. The chain has TRBV7-9 and TRBJ2-3, with TRBD1 matching 7 bases. The germline V gene encodes CDR1 SEHNR and CDR2 FQNEAQ (reference sequence). The CDR3 is 13 residues long. V shed 5 bases, J shed 4 bases, and the junction held 3 bases outside the gene matches.

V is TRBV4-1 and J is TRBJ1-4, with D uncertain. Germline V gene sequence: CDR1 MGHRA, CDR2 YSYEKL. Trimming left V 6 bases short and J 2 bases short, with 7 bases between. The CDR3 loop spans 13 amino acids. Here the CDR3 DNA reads TGCGCCAGCAGAAGAGGCACTAATGAAAAACTGTTTTTT. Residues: CASRRGTNEKLFF.

The CDR3 is CAISVASPGDLLYEQYV. The CDR3 bases are TGTGCCATCAGTGTTGCATCACCGGGGGACCTCCTCTACGAGCAGTACGTC. The gene calls are TRBV10-3 and TRBJ2-7; tentatively, D is TRBD2 (6 bases). This CDR3 region has 17 residues. V lost 4 bases and J lost 3, with 22 bases in between. In germline, CDR1 is ENHRY, CDR2 SYGVKD.

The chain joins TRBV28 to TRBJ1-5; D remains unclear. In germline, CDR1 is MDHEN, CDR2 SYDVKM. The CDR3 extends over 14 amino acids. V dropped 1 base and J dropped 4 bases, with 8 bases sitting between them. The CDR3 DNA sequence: TGTGCCAGCAGTTTATTTAATTTAAATCAGCCCCAGCATTTT. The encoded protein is CASSLFNLNQPQHF.

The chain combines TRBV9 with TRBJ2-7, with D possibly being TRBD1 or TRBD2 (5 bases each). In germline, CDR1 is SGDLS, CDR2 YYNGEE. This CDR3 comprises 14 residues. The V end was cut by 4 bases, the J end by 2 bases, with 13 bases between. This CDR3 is CASSRRDGAYEQYF. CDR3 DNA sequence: TGTGCCAGCAGCCGCCGGGACGGAGCCTACGAGCAGTACTTC.

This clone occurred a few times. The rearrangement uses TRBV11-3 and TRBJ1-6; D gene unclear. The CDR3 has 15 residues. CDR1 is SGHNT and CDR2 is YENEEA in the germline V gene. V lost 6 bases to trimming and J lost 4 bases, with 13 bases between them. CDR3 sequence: CASSSQQPYNSPLHF. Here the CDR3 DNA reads TGTGCCAGCAGTTCCCAGCAGCCTTATAATTCACCCCTCCACTTT.

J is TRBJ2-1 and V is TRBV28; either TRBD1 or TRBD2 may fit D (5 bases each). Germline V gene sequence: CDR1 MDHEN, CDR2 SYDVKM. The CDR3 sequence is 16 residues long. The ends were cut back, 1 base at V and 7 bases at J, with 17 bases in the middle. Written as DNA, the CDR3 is TGTGCCAGCAGTTTATCAGGGCTGGGAGAGGGGAATGAGCAGTTCTTC. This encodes CASSLSGLGEGNEQFF.

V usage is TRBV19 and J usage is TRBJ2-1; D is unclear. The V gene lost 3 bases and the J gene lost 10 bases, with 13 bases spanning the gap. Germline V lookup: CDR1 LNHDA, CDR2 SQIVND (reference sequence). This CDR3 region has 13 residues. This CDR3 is CASSILLREEQFF. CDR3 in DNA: TGTGCCAGTAGTATCTTACTGAGAGAGGAGCAGTTCTTC. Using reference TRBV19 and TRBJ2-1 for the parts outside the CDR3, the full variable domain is DGGITQSPKYLFRKEGQNVTLSCEQNLNHDAMYWYRQDPGQGLRLIYYSQIVNDFQKGDIAEGYSVSREKKESFPLTVTSAQKNPTAFYLCASSILLREEQFFGPGTRLTVL.

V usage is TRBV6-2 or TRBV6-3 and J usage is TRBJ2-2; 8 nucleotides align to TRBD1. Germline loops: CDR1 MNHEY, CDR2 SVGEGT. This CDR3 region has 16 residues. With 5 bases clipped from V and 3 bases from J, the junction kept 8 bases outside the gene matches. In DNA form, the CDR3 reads TGTGCCAGCAGTGACAAAGCACAGGGGGACACCGGGGAGCTGTTTTTT. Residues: CASSDKAQGDTGELFF.